These 28 T cell receptor beta chains were all obtained from the same sample, sequenced in a study of circulating CD8 cells and anti-PD-1 response in melanoma. The QIAseq Immune Repertoire TCR panel built the libraries from roughly 15 ng of total RNA. TCRdb re-called the reads through MiXCR, storing one row per CDR3 protein. The sample consists of under 600 distinct CDR3 sequences, over 7.5% of them appearing once. Live CD3+CD8+TCRalphabeta+ cells were sorted into four subsets by PD-1 and/or TIGIT. Sequenced material: CD8+ T cells from PBMCs, taken at baseline or after one month of anti-PD-1 therapy (not recorded which). Source of these receptors: a human donor with melanoma.

Points on this clonotype: Sequence at one end of the junction differs from germline and may be a read error. This rearrangement joins TRBV28 to TRBJ1-5, with 8 bases matching TRBD1. The CDR3 extends over 16 amino acids. Germline-derived CDR1 and CDR2 are MDHEN and SYDVKM. The CDR3 loop is CASGLQPGGFNQPQHF. The CDR3 nucleotides are TGTGCCAGCGGTTTGCAACCAGGGGGCTTCAATCAGCCCCAGCATTTT. Combining the CDR3 with reference TRBV28 and TRBJ1-5 gives the whole variable domain DVKVTQSSRYLVKRTGEKVFLECVQDMDHENMFWYRQDPGLGLRLIYFSYDVKMKEKGDIPEGYSVSREKKERFSLILESASTNQTSMYLCASGLQPGGFNQPQHFGDGTRLSIL.

This clonotype was observed a handful of times. The J gene is TRBJ1-1, the V gene TRBV19; 7 bases are a match to TRBD1. V lost 1 base, J lost 4 bases, and 9 bases stayed unmatched. Germline V gene lookup returns CDR1 LNHDA and CDR2 SQIVND (reference sequence). The CDR3 length is 16 residues. The CDR3 loop is CASSIVPGQFITEAFF. CDR3 DNA sequence: TGTGCCAGTAGTATAGTCCCGGGACAGTTCATCACTGAAGCTTTCTTT.

This clonotype is termed large. This sequence joins TRBV12-5 and TRBJ2-1, with 10 nucleotides matching TRBD2. V shed 6 bases, J shed 4 bases, and the junction held 9 bases outside the gene matches. The germline V gene has CDR1 LGHNT and CDR2 FRNRAP. The CDR3 totals 16 residues. The CDR3 loop reads CASGPEGLARYNEQFF. The CDR3 DNA sequence: TGTGCTAGTGGGCCAGAGGGACTAGCGCGGTACAATGAGCAGTTCTTC.

The rearrangement links TRBV12-3 or TRBV12-4 to TRBJ2-2; D is undetermined. V shed 6 bases and J shed 7 bases, with 9 bases lying between them. The CDR3 consists of 12 residues. CDR3 region: CASSHKYGELFF. In nucleotides, the CDR3 is TGTGCCAGCAGCCACAAGTACGGGGAGCTGTTTTTT.

The CDR3 DNA follows: TGTGCCAGCAGCATCTCCGGGACAGGGGGCTACGAGCAGTACTTC. Its protein product is CASSISGTGGYEQYF. The chain joins TRBV28 to TRBJ2-7; 11 positions agree with TRBD1. Germline CDR1 and CDR2: MDHEN and SYDVKM. This CDR3 contains 15 residues. The V segment lost 6 bases and the J segment 3 bases; nucleotides outside the gene matches: 7.

There are a few counts of this clonotype. The chain combines TRBV29-1 with TRBJ2-5, with TRBD2 matching over 12 bases. Germline lookup yields CDR1 SQVTM and CDR2 ANQGSEA. V lost 4 bases to trimming and J lost 2 bases; unmatched junction nucleotides: 8. The CDR3 has 16 amino acids. DNA of the CDR3: TGCAGCGTTGCATGGACTAGCGGGGCCCTACAAGAGACCCAGTACTTC. As protein: CSVAWTSGALQETQYF.

This clonotype is labeled as large. The gene calls are TRBV27 and TRBJ1-2; 9 nucleotides align to TRBD1. With 8 bases clipped from V and 8 bases from J, the junction kept 15 bases outside the gene matches. The CDR3 is 15 residues long. CDR1 is MNHEY and CDR2 is SMNVEV in the germline V gene (reference sequence). The CDR3 sequence: CASRYPGQGNRGYTF. CDR3 bases: TGTGCCAGCCGCTACCCGGGACAGGGTAATCGCGGCTACACCTTC.

In its sample, this clonotype is large. J is TRBJ2-1 and V is TRBV25-1, with D hard to call. This CDR3 contains 11 residues. Looked up from germline, CDR1 is MGHDK and CDR2 is SYGVNS. The V and J ends lost 4 bases and 8 bases respectively, with 6 bases between them. The CDR3 DNA follows: TGTGCCAGCAGTGTTGGGGATGAGCAGTTCTTC. Translating gives CASSVGDEQFF. Combining the CDR3 with reference TRBV25-1 and TRBJ2-1 gives the whole variable domain EADIYQTPRYLVIGTGKKITLECSQTMGHDKMYWYQQDPGMELHLIHYSYGVNSTEKGDLSSESTVSRIRTEHFPLTLESARPSHTSQYLCASSVGDEQFFGPGTRLTVL.

This clonotype is labeled medium-sized (0.01 to 0.1%). The DNA of the CDR3 is TGTGCCAGCAGCCCCTGGGGCCGGGACTCCCAAGAGACCCAGTACTTC. Translating it yields CASSPWGRDSQETQYF. The chain couples TRBV7-9 to TRBJ2-5, with D possibly TRBD2 on 6 matching bases. The CDR3 length is 16 residues. Germline CDR1 and CDR2: SEHNR and FQNEAQ (reference sequence). Trimming took 5 bases from V and 1 from J, leaving 17 bases between them.

This clonotype has just one count. This chain links TRBV28 with TRBJ2-3; TRBD2 aligns across 9 bases. With 5 bases clipped from V and 2 bases from J, the junction kept 8 bases outside the gene matches. Germline CDR1 reads MDHEN; CDR2 reads SYDVKM. The CDR3 has 16 amino acids. This chain's CDR3 is CASSSGVAGATDTQYF. The CDR3 DNA sequence: TGTGCCAGCAGTAGCGGAGTAGCGGGGGCCACAGATACGCAGTATTTT. The full variable domain, with the rest looked up from reference TRBV28 and TRBJ2-3, is DVKVTQSSRYLVKRTGEKVFLECVQDMDHENMFWYRQDPGLGLRLIYFSYDVKMKEKGDIPEGYSVSREKKERFSLILESASTNQTSMYLCASSSGVAGATDTQYFGPGTRLTVL.

In this sample, this clonotype is medium-sized. V and J are TRBV4-3 and TRBJ2-7; D unresolved. V gave up 0 bases and J gave up 9 bases, with 15 bases separating them. Germline V gene data show CDR1 as LGHNA and CDR2 as YSLEER. This CDR3 has 14 amino acids. The CDR3 DNA follows: TGCGCCAGCAGCCAAGACCGAGTCTTTATGCCGCAGTACTTC. Protein sequence: CASSQDRVFMPQYF.

About this clonotype itself: Since a far larger clone is one base different, this is likely a read error. V gene TRBV11-2 combines with J gene TRBJ2-1; TRBD2 agrees at 12 bases. Looked up from germline, CDR1 is SGHAT and CDR2 is FQNNGV. The ends lost 5 bases at V and 5 bases at J; junction bases unmatched: 7. CDR3 size: 16 residues. CDR3 region: CASSDRTSGAHNEQFF. In DNA form, the CDR3 reads TGTGCCAGCAGCGACCGGACTAGCGGGGCACACAATGAGCAGTTCTTC. The complete variable domain, with remaining parts taken from reference TRBV11-2 and TRBJ2-1, reads EAGVAQSPRYKIIEKRQSVAFWCNPISGHATLYWYQQILGQGPKLLIQFQNNGVVDDSQLPKDRFSAERLKGVDSTLKIQPAKLEDSAVYLCASSDRTSGAHNEQFFGPGTRLTVL.

By share, this clonotype counts as medium-sized. The V gene is TRBV19, the J gene TRBJ2-7, with D possibly being TRBD2 (5 bases). The CDR3 has 14 amino acids. V lost 5 bases to trimming and J lost 0 bases, with 11 bases between them. Looked up from germline, CDR1 is LNHDA and CDR2 is SQIVND (reference sequence). CDR3 bases: TGTGCCAGTAGTCCGGGGTCCGCCTCCTACGAGCAGTACTTC. This sequence encodes CASSPGSASYEQYF.

This clonotype is labeled large. This chain connects TRBV28 to TRBJ1-1; D not resolved. This CDR3 is built from 14 residues. Germline CDR1 MDHEN, CDR2 SYDVKM. The V gene lost 4 bases and the J gene lost 3 bases, with 12 bases spanning the gap. CDR3 loop: CASSSGWWDTEAFF. The CDR3, as DNA: TGTGCCAGCAGTTCCGGGTGGTGGGACACTGAAGCTTTCTTT.

V is TRBV5-8 and J is TRBJ1-5; TRBD1 might be the D (5 bases). The V end was cut by 4 bases, the J end by 2 bases, with 10 bases between. This CDR3 has 14 residues. The germline V gene encodes CDR1 SGHTS and CDR2 YDEGEE. The CDR3 loop is CASSPRGRNQPQHF. For the CDR3, the DNA is TGTGCCAGCAGCCCACGGGGACGCAATCAGCCCCAGCATTTT.

This clonotype counts as large (0.1 to 1%). The J gene is TRBJ2-7, the V gene TRBV29-1; possible D gene TRBD1, 5 bases. V lost 2 bases to trimming and J lost 3 bases, with 17 bases between them. Germline lookup yields CDR1 SQVTM and CDR2 ANQGSEA. The CDR3 length is 15 residues. CDR3 sequence: CSVETSSGSNYEQYF. The DNA of the CDR3 is TGCAGCGTTGAAACGTCGTCAGGGTCTAACTACGAGCAGTACTTC.

Points on this clonotype: This may stem from a read error, because a much larger clone lies one nucleotide away. The CDR3 end shows no conserved phenylalanine or tryptophan, and so a read error is likely. The rearrangement uses TRBV4-3 and TRBJ2-7; D ambiguous. This CDR3 is built from 13 residues. Germline assignment: CDR1 LGHNA and CDR2 YSLEER. V shed 0 bases and J shed 5 bases, with 8 bases lying between them. The CDR3 reads CASSQDKVDEQYL. The DNA of the CDR3 is TGCGCCAGCAGCCAAGATAAGGTCGACGAGCAGTACCTC.

This clonotype is judged large. The chain recombines TRBV19 with TRBJ2-1; D is undetermined. From germline, CDR1 is LNHDA and CDR2 SQIVND (reference sequence). There are 15 residues in the CDR3. V was trimmed by 4 bases and J by 0 bases, leaving 10 bases between them. CDR3 protein: CASSTSLASYNEQFF. CDR3 in DNA: TGTGCCAGTAGTACTTCACTGGCCTCCTACAATGAGCAGTTCTTC.

This clonotype counts as medium-sized. V usage is TRBV6-6 and J usage is TRBJ2-3; 9 nucleotides match TRBD1. Losses at the gene ends were 10 bases for V and 6 bases for J; bases not matched to a gene: 11. The CDR3 is made up of 14 amino acids. Germline CDR1 MNHNY, CDR2 SVGAGI (reference sequence). DNA for the CDR3: TGTGCCACGTGGCAGGGACAGGGTTATGATACGCAGTATTTT. This translates into CATWQGQGYDTQYF.

This clonotype counts as medium-sized. The CDR3 sequence: CASTRGAEGDEQFF. In DNA, the CDR3 is TGTGCCAGCACCAGGGGGGCCGAGGGAGATGAGCAGTTCTTC. The chain joins TRBV2 to TRBJ2-1; maybe TRBD1 (7 bases). The ends were cut back, 7 bases at V and 8 bases at J, with 18 bases in the middle. The CDR3 spans 14 residues. Germline V lookup: CDR1 SNHLY, CDR2 FYNNEI.

This clonotype was counted only a few times. The chain recombines TRBV19 with TRBJ1-5, with D unclear. CDR3 size: 13 residues. Deletions cut 3 bases from V and 0 bases from J, with 3 bases between. Germline CDR1 LNHDA, CDR2 SQIVND (reference sequence). The DNA for the CDR3 is TGTGCCAGTAGTATGAATAGCAATCAGCCCCAGCATTTT. Encoded protein: CASSMNSNQPQHF.

V usage is TRBV27 and J usage is TRBJ2-1; unclear D gene. Trimming pared 3 bases from V and 8 bases from J, leaving 5 bases between. The CDR3 covers 11 residues. Per the germline V gene, CDR1 is MNHEY and CDR2 is SMNVEV (reference sequence). As DNA, the CDR3 is TGTGCCAGCAGTTTCGGCTATGAGCAGTTCTTC. Protein sequence: CASSFGYEQFF.

By proportion, this clonotype is medium-sized. The V call is TRBV7-3, the J call TRBJ2-1, with 10 bases identical to TRBD2. The CDR3 runs 15 residues. Trimming at V came to 4 bases and at J to 3 bases, leaving 3 bases not matched to a gene. The germline CDR1 and CDR2 sequences are SGHTA and FQGTGA. CDR3 amino acids: CASSSLAGDYNEQFF. The CDR3 DNA sequence: TGTGCCAGCAGCTCCCTAGCGGGGGACTACAATGAGCAGTTCTTC. Drawing the rest from reference TRBV7-3 and TRBJ2-1, the complete variable domain is GAGVSQTPSNKVTEKGKYVELRCDPISGHTALYWYRQSLGQGPEFLIYFQGTGAADDSGLPNDRFFAVRPEGSVSTLKIQRTERGDSAVYLCASSSLAGDYNEQFFGPGTRLTVL.

The chain uses TRBV6-2 or TRBV6-3 and TRBJ1-2, with a weak D call TRBD1 (5 bases). This CDR3 region has 15 residues. V lost 0 bases to trimming and J lost 8 bases, with 16 bases between them. Germline values: CDR1 MNHEY, CDR2 SVGEGT. CDR3 coding DNA: TGTGCCAGCAGTTACTCGGAAGGGGACGGATCCGGCTACACCTTC. Protein: CASSYSEGDGSGYTF.

This clonotype is medium-sized in the sample. This chain joins TRBV12-3 or TRBV12-4 and TRBJ2-1, with D uncertain. V dropped 2 bases and J dropped 1 base, with 9 bases sitting between them. The CDR3 totals 15 residues. CDR3 residues: CASSLRLGSYNEQFF. For the CDR3, the DNA is TGTGCCAGCAGTTTAAGGCTGGGGTCCTACAATGAGCAGTTCTTC.

This clonotype is termed medium-sized. This chain links TRBV3-1 with TRBJ2-7, with 13 nucleotides matching TRBD2. CDR1 is LGHDT and CDR2 is YNNKEL in the germline V gene (reference sequence). This CDR3 has 16 residues. Trimming cost V 10 bases and J 2 bases; bases outside gene matches: 11. This CDR3 reads CATARGLAGTTYEQYF. In DNA, the CDR3 is TGTGCCACCGCCAGGGGACTAGCGGGGACTACCTACGAGCAGTACTTC.

To note about this clonotype: A read error is possible here, since a much larger clone lies one base away. The rearrangement joins TRBV20-1 to TRBJ2-1; no clear D gene. V gave up 4 bases and J gave up 7 bases, with 8 bases separating them. CDR3 size: 11 residues. The germline gives CDR1 DFQATT, CDR2 SNEGSKA (reference sequence). The CDR3 DNA sequence: TGCAGTGCTAATGAGATAAATGAGCAGTTCTTC. Its protein is CSANEINEQFF.

By sample share, this clonotype is large (0.1 to 1%). The chain couples TRBV5-5 to TRBJ2-7; D assignment may be TRBD1 or TRBD2 (5 bases each). Per the germline V gene, CDR1 is SGHKS and CDR2 is YYEKEE (reference sequence). The CDR3 is made up of 15 amino acids. V was cut by 0 bases and J by 5 bases, with 15 bases left in between. CDR3 DNA sequence: TGTGCCAGCAGCTTGGAAGTGTCAGGGACCCACGAGCAGTACTTC. Amino acids: CASSLEVSGTHEQYF.